This T cell receptor (beta chain) is drawn from a study of CD8 T cells in Susac syndrome. TCR beta sequences were obtained from blood CD8+ and CD4+ T cells. Reverse transcription used roughly 0.5 to 1 ug RNA and random hexamers. In TCRdb, the immunoSEQ multiplex PCR reads were re-called with MiXCR into one record per CDR3 protein. The table has roughly 200,000 distinct CDR3 sequences, 90% to 95% seen once. Sequencing was done on a sample of CD4+ T cells from PBMCs. This TCR came from a human donor in good health.

CDR3 residues: CASSRTGAYEQYF. The CDR3 bases are TGTGCCAGTAGTAGGACAGGGGCCTACGAGCAGTACTTC. The chain is built from TRBV19 and TRBJ2-7; 9 positions match TRBD1. Losses at the gene ends were 4 bases for V and 2 bases for J; bases not matched to a gene: 0. Looked up from germline, CDR1 is LNHDA and CDR2 is SQIVND (reference sequence). The CDR3 sequence is 13 residues long. The full variable domain, with the rest looked up from reference TRBV19 and TRBJ2-7, is DGGITQSPKYLFRKEGQNVTLSCEQNLNHDAMYWYRQDPGQGLRLIYYSQIVNDFQKGDIAEGYSVSREKKESFPLTVTSAQKNPTAFYLCASSRTGAYEQYFGPGTRLTVT.